Below are 25 T cell receptor beta chains sequenced from a single sample in a study of blood T cell repertoires in COVID-19. Sequencing used immunoSEQ multiplex PCR; TCRdb keeps in-frame clones, though not all of them. The data show about 160,000 clones, approximately 85% seen once. The source material was peripheral blood. The receptors come from a man between 35 and 55 years old with acute or convalescent COVID-19.

The genes are TRBV5-1 and TRBJ1-2, with 7 bases lining up with TRBD1. CDR3 length equals 12 residues. The junction had 5 bases not matched to a gene; V was cut back by 4 bases and J by 8 bases. The V gene's germline CDR1 is SGHRS and CDR2 YFSETQ. The CDR3 region is CASSIQGEGYTF. In DNA form, the CDR3 reads TGCGCCAGCAGCATTCAGGGGGAAGGCTACACCTTC.

The chain links TRBV7-9 to TRBJ2-5; 10 bases line up with TRBD2. The CDR3 runs to 18 residues. Germline V gene lookup returns CDR1 SEHNR and CDR2 FQNEAQ (reference sequence). Unmatched junction bases numbered 16, after V lost 5 bases and J lost 4 bases. CDR3 nucleotide sequence: TGTGCCAGCAGCCACATGGGGCTAGCGGGGGTTGCCGGAGAGACCCAGTACTTC. This translates into CASSHMGLAGVAGETQYF.

The chain combines TRBV3-1 (or the pseudogene TRBV3-2) with TRBJ1-1; possible D gene TRBD1, 5 bases. The ends were cut back, 0 bases at V and 5 bases at J, with 16 bases in the middle. This CDR3 has 16 amino acids. The germline CDR1 and CDR2 sequences are LGHDT and YNNKEL (reference sequence). CDR3 nucleotides: TGTGCCAGCAGCCAAGATGTTCGCAGGGCTCTAACTGAAGCTTTCTTT. Encoded protein: CASSQDVRRALTEAFF.

The rearrangement joins TRBV7-3 to TRBJ2-4, with D maybe TRBD1 (6 bases). Germline CDR1 and CDR2: SGHTA and FQGTGA. The CDR3 loop spans 13 amino acids. V shed 4 bases and J shed 7 bases, with 11 bases lying between them. CDR3 loop: CASSSDRGNIQYF. DNA of the CDR3: TGTGCCAGCAGCTCGGACAGAGGGAACATTCAGTACTTC.

The V and J genes are TRBV5-1 and TRBJ2-3, with 9 bases matching TRBD1. The CDR3 contains 14 residues. Germline CDR1 and CDR2: SGHRS and YFSETQ. The V segment lost 1 base and the J segment 6 bases; nucleotides outside the gene matches: 3. The CDR3 nucleotides are TGCGCCAGCAGCTTGACAGGGGGCCCGGATACGCAGTATTTT. It encodes CASSLTGGPDTQYF.

This clone has only a few counts. The chain combines TRBV6-6 with TRBJ1-2; weak D call: TRBD1 (5 bases). The V end was cut by 6 bases, the J end by 7 bases, with 12 bases between. This CDR3 has 12 residues. Germline V gene sequence: CDR1 MNHNY, CDR2 SVGAGI (reference sequence). The CDR3: CASRPWGGGYTF. The DNA of the CDR3 is TGTGCCAGCAGGCCATGGGGGGGTGGCTACACCTTC.

This clone was detected a few times. This chain connects TRBV27 to TRBJ1-1; the D gene is possibly TRBD1 (5 bases). CDR3 length equals 19 residues. Per the germline V gene, CDR1 is MNHEY and CDR2 is SMNVEV (reference sequence). Trimming removed 4 bases at V and 6 bases at J, with 30 bases between. The CDR3 nucleotides read TGTGCCAGCAGTTCCACCCCCTTGCGGGAGGACCCTCTGGGGGCTGAAGCTTTCTTT. Amino acid sequence: CASSSTPLREDPLGAEAFF.

The chain links TRBV19 to TRBJ1-6; no clear D. In germline, CDR1 is LNHDA, CDR2 SQIVND (reference sequence). Trimming cost V 0 bases and J 7 bases, with 10 bases left between them. The CDR3 extends over 15 amino acids. The CDR3 sequence: CASSIDDKGNSPLHF. DNA of the CDR3: TGTGCCAGTAGTATAGATGACAAAGGCAATTCACCCCTCCACTTT.

This clone has more than one count but fewer than ten. The CDR3 spells CASMGGGGNQPQHF. In DNA, the CDR3 is TGTGCCAGCATGGGGGGGGGAGGCAATCAGCCCCAGCATTTT. The chain couples TRBV2 to TRBJ1-5, with D possibly TRBD1 on 5 matching bases. Deletions cut 7 bases from V and 2 bases from J, with 12 bases between. Germline CDR1 reads SNHLY; CDR2 reads FYNNEI. The length of the CDR3 is 14 residues.

The chain is built from TRBV27 and TRBJ1-6; a weak D match, TRBD1 (5 bases). This CDR3 spans 14 amino acids. Germline V CDR1 and CDR2: MNHEY, SMNVEV (reference sequence). With 2 bases removed from V and 9 bases from J, the gap between germline ends came to 11 bases. CDR3 bases: TGTGCCAGCAGTTTACAGGGTAGCATTTCACCCCTCCACTTT. Amino acids: CASSLQGSISPLHF.

The V gene is TRBV5-1, the J gene TRBJ1-4; the D gene is possibly TRBD1 (5 bases). The ends were cut back, 0 bases at V and 8 bases at J, with 14 bases in the middle. The CDR3 is 15 residues long. CDR1 is SGHRS and CDR2 is YFSETQ in the germline V gene. CDR3 sequence reads: CASSLVPRGDEKLFF. In DNA, the CDR3 is TGCGCCAGCAGCTTGGTTCCGCGGGGGGACGAAAAACTGTTTTTT. Variable domain in full (rest from reference TRBV5-1 and TRBJ1-4): KAGVTQTPRYLIKTRGQQVTLSCSPISGHRSVSWYQQTPGQGLQFLFEYFSETQRNKGNFPGRFSGRQFSNSRSEMNVSTLELGDSALYLCASSLVPRGDEKLFFGSGTQLSVL.

The genes are TRBV14 and TRBJ1-2, with TRBD1 identical over 7 bases. The CDR3 consists of 14 residues. Germline CDR1 reads SGHDN; CDR2 reads FVKESK. After removal of 2 bases from V and 6 bases from J, the junction contained 6 bases not matched to a gene. CDR3 bases: TGTGCCAGCAGCCAAAGGGGGCGAGGCGATGGCTACACCTTC. Its protein is CASSQRGRGDGYTF. The whole variable domain, filled in from reference TRBV14 and TRBJ1-2, reads EAGVTQFPSHSVIEKGQTVTLRCDPISGHDNLYWYRRVMGKEIKFLLHFVKESKQDESGMPNNRFLAERTGGTYSTLKVQPAELEDSGVYFCASSQRGRGDGYTFGSGTRLTVV.

This clone appeared a single time. The chain joins TRBV5-4 to TRBJ1-6; 7 nucleotides match TRBD1. Germline trimming cut 1 base from V and 8 bases from J; bases unmatched to any gene: 3. This CDR3 has 14 residues. The germline gives CDR1 SGHNT, CDR2 YYREEE (reference sequence). The CDR3 region is CASSLTGVDSPLHF. The CDR3 DNA reads as TGTGCCAGCAGCTTGACAGGGGTCGATTCACCCCTCCACTTT.

The chain employs TRBV19 and TRBJ2-7, with a weak D call TRBD1 (6 bases). V lost 5 bases and J lost 1, with 18 bases in between. The CDR3 length is 16 residues. The germline gives CDR1 LNHDA, CDR2 SQIVND (reference sequence). The CDR3 loop reads CASSPFRDTISYEQYF. CDR3 coding DNA: TGTGCCAGTAGTCCCTTCCGGGACACCATTTCCTACGAGCAGTACTTC.

The chain links TRBV6-1 to TRBJ2-7; D gene unclear. From germline, CDR1 is MNHNS and CDR2 SASEGT. There are 13 residues in the CDR3. V was clipped by 2 bases and J by 7 bases, with 12 bases between them. The CDR3 DNA reads as TGTGCCAGCAGTGAACCCCCTAGTCAAGAGCAGTACTTC. It yields the protein CASSEPPSQEQYF.

The CDR3, as DNA: TGTGCCAGCAGCCCTACAGGGGGCACAGATACGCAGTATTTT. Its translation: CASSPTGGTDTQYF. The J gene is TRBJ2-3, the V gene TRBV14; 7 bases match TRBD1. Unmatched junction bases numbered 2, after V lost 4 bases and J lost 1 base. Germline-derived CDR1 and CDR2 are SGHDN and FVKESK. This CDR3 has 14 amino acids.

This chain connects TRBV3-1 (or the pseudogene TRBV3-2) to TRBJ2-7; perhaps TRBD1 as D (5 bases). Trimming removed 1 base from V and 6 bases from J, with 7 bases in between. CDR3 length equals 12 residues. Germline V gene data show CDR1 as LGHDT and CDR2 as YNNKEL (reference sequence). The CDR3 sequence is CASSQVGREQYF. In nucleotides, the CDR3 is TGTGCCAGCAGCCAAGTGGGGCGCGAGCAGTACTTC.

This clone was counted once. This chain uses TRBV30 with TRBJ2-5; D possibly corresponds to TRBD2 (6 bases). The V end lost 0 bases, the J end lost 4 bases, and 15 bases lay between the germline ends. The length of the CDR3 is 15 residues. Germline V lookup: CDR1 GTSNPN, CDR2 SVGIG (reference sequence). CDR3 region: CAWSVLGGVGETQYF. CDR3 nucleotides: TGTGCCTGGAGTGTACTAGGCGGGGTGGGAGAGACCCAGTACTTC.

The chain combines TRBV3-1 (or the pseudogene TRBV3-2) with TRBJ1-2; 8 nucleotides align to TRBD1. There are 13 residues in the CDR3. CDR1 is LGHDT and CDR2 is YNNKEL in the germline V gene (reference sequence). V lost 2 bases, J lost 7 bases, and 3 bases stayed unmatched. The CDR3 nucleotides read TGTGCCAGCAGCCAATTGACAGGGGTTGGCTACACCTTC. It encodes CASSQLTGVGYTF.

The J gene is TRBJ1-5, the V gene TRBV27; TRBD1 agrees at 8 bases. This CDR3 spans 13 amino acids. Germline lookup yields CDR1 MNHEY and CDR2 SMNVEV (reference sequence). Trimming took 6 bases from V and 4 from J; bases not matched to a gene: 2. CDR3 bases: TGTGCCAGCAGCCGACAGGGGAATCAGCCCCAGCATTTT. It translates to CASSRQGNQPQHF.

V and J are TRBV2 and TRBJ2-5, with TRBD1 matching over 8 bases. This CDR3 has 15 amino acids. Trimming at V came to 7 bases and at J to 2 bases, leaving 9 bases not matched to a gene. Germline V gene data show CDR1 as SNHLY and CDR2 as FYNNEI. CDR3 coding DNA: TGTGCCAGCATAGAACAGGGGGTTATGCAAGAGACCCAGTACTTC. Translating it yields CASIEQGVMQETQYF.

The chain uses TRBV27 and TRBJ1-4, with D possibly being TRBD1 (5 bases). Trimming removed 3 bases at V and 6 bases at J, with 14 bases between. This CDR3 contains 15 residues. The germline CDR1 and CDR2 sequences are MNHEY and SMNVEV (reference sequence). CDR3 loop: CASSLRGWGDEKLFF. CDR3 nucleotide sequence: TGTGCCAGCAGTTTGCGAGGGTGGGGGGATGAAAAACTGTTTTTT.

The rearrangement uses TRBV7-2 and TRBJ2-2; TRBD2 is a possible D gene (5 bases). The V gene lost 5 bases and the J gene lost 5 bases, with 12 bases spanning the gap. The CDR3 contains 14 residues. CDR1 SGHTA and CDR2 FQGNSA come from the germline V gene. In DNA, the CDR3 is TGTGCCAGCAGCCAGTTCCGGGGTACCGGGGAGCTGTTTTTT. This translates into CASSQFRGTGELFF. The variable domain in full, completed from reference TRBV7-2 and TRBJ2-2, reads GAGVSQSPSNKVTEKGKDVELRCDPISGHTALYWYRQSLGQGLEFLIYFQGNSAPDKSGLPSDRFSAERTGGSVSTLTIQRTQQEDSAVYLCASSQFRGTGELFFGEGSRLTVL.

V gene TRBV7-2 combines with J gene TRBJ1-1, with TRBD1 identical over 8 bases. In germline, CDR1 is SGHTA, CDR2 FQGNSA. The V segment lost 5 bases and the J segment 5 bases; nucleotides outside the gene matches: 7. The CDR3 consists of 14 residues. The DNA of the CDR3 is TGTGCCAGCAGCACGCTCGGGACAGGAACTGAAGCTTTCTTT. This codes for CASSTLGTGTEAFF.

V gene TRBV3-1 (or the pseudogene TRBV3-2) combines with J gene TRBJ1-6, with D tentatively TRBD1 (5 bases). V was clipped by 1 base and J by 14 bases, with 15 bases between them. Germline V gene data show CDR1 as LGHDT and CDR2 as YNNKEL (reference sequence). The CDR3 is 14 residues long. CDR3 nucleotide sequence: TGTGCCAGCAGCCAAGCCGCGGGCCCGGGGGCCCTCCACTTT. Translating it yields CASSQAAGPGALHF.